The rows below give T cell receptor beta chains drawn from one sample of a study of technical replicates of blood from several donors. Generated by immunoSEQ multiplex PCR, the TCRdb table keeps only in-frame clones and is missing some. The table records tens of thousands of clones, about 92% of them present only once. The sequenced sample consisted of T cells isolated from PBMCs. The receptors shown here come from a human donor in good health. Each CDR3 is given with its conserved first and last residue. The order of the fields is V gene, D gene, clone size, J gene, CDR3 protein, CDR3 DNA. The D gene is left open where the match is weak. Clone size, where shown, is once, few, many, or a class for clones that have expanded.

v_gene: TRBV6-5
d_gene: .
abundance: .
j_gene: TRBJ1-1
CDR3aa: CASSNGQEAFF
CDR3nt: TGTGCCAGCAGTAACGGACAGGAAGCTTTCTTT

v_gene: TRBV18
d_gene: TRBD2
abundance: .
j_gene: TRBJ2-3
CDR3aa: CASSPASGITDTQYF
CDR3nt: TGTGCCAGCTCACCGGCTAGCGGTATCACAGATACGCAGTATTTT

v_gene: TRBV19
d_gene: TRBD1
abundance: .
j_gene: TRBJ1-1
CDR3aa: CASSLGTDMNTEAFF
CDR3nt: TGTGCCAGTAGTCTTGGGACAGACATGAACACTGAAGCTTTCTTT

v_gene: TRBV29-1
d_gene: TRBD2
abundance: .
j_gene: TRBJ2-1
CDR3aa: CSVEATTSGRGPEQFF
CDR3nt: TGCAGCGTTGAAGCCACTACTAGCGGGAGAGGACCTGAGCAGTTCTTC

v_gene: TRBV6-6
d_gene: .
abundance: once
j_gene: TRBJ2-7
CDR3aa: CASSYSGAGDYEQYF
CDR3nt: TGTGCCAGCAGTTACTCGGGAGCTGGGGACTACGAGCAGTACTTC

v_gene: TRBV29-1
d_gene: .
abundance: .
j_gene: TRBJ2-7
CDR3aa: CSGGGTGTYEQYF
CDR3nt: TGCAGCGGGGGAGGGACAGGAACCTACGAGCAGTACTTC

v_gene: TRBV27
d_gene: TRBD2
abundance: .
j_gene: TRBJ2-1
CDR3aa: CASSFIGGRGDEQFF
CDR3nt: TGTGCCAGCAGTTTTATTGGCGGGAGGGGGGATGAGCAGTTCTTC

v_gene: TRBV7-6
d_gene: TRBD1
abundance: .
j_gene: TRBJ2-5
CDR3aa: CASSLRQGQETQYF
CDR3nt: TGTGCCAGCAGCTTACGACAGGGACAGGAGACCCAGTACTTC

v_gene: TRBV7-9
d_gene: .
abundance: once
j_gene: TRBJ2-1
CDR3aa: CASSPTEARNEQFF
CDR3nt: TGTGCCAGCAGCCCCACGGAGGCAAGGAATGAGCAGTTCTTC

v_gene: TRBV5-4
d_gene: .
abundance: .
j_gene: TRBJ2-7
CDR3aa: CASSRVLPYEQYF
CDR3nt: TGTGCCAGCAGCCGAGTACTTCCTTACGAGCAGTACTTC

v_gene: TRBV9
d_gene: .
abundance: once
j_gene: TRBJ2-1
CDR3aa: CASTRSDGAYNEQFF
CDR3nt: TGTGCCAGCACTCGTAGCGACGGGGCCTACAATGAGCAGTTCTTC

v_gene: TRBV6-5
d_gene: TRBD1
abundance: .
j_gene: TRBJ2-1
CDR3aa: CASSPPPGGNEQFF
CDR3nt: TGTGCCAGCAGTCCCCCTCCAGGGGGCAATGAGCAGTTCTTC

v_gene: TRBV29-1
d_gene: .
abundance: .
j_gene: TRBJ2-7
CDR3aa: CSVEGSYEQYF
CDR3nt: TGCAGCGTTGAAGGTAGCTACGAGCAGTACTTC

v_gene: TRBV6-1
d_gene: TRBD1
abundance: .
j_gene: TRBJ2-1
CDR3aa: CASSGHGTGLFSSYNEQFF
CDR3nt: TGTGCCAGCAGTGGCCATGGGACAGGGTTATTCTCTTCCTACAATGAGCAGTTCTTC

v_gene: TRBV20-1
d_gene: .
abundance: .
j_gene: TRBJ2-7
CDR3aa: CPSTSEYEQYF
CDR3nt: TGCCCATCGACTAGTGAGTACGAGCAGTACTTC

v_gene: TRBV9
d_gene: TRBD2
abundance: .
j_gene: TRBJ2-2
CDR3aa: CASSVLAGESGELFF
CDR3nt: TGTGCCAGCAGCGTATTAGCGGGAGAGTCCGGGGAGCTGTTTTTT

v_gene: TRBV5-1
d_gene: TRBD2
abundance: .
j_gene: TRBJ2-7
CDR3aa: CASSGGTSISYEQYF
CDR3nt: TGCGCCAGCAGCGGAGGGACTAGCATCTCCTACGAGCAGTACTTC

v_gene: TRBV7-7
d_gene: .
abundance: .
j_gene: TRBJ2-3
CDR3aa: CASSFGETDTQYF
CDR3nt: TGTGCCAGCAGCTTCGGGGAAACAGATACGCAGTATTTT

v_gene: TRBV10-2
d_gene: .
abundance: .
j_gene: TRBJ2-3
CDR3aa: CASTIAATDTQYF
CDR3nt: TGCGCCAGCACGATAGCGGCCACAGATACGCAGTATTTT

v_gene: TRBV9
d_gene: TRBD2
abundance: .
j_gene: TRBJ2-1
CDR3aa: CASSSRTSLAEQFF
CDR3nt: TGTGCCAGCAGCTCCCGGACTAGTCTTGCCGAGCAGTTCTTC

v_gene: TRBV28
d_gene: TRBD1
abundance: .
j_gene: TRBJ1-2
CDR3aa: CASSPATGSYGYTF
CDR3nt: TGTGCCAGCAGCCCCGCGACAGGGAGCTATGGCTACACCTTC

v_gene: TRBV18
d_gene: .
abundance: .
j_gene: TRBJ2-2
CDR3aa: CASSPRTGSTGELFF
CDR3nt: TGTGCCAGCTCACCACGGACTGGGTCCACCGGGGAGCTGTTTTTT